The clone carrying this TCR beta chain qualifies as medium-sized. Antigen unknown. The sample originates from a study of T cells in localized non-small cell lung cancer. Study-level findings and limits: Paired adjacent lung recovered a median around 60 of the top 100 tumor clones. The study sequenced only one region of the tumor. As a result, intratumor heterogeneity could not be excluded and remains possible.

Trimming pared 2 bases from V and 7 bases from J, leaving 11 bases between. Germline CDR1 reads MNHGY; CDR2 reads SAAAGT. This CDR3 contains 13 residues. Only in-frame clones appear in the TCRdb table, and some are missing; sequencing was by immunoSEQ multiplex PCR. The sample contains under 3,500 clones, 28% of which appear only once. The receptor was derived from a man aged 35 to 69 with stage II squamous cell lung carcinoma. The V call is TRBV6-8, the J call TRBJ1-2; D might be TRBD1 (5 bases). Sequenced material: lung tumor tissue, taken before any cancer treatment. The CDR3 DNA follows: TGTGCCAGCAGTTACGGGGGACGGGGTGGCTACACCTTC. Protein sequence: CASSYGGRGGYTF.